These 13 T cell receptor beta chains share one sample of origin, sequenced in a study of read filtering for tumor transcriptome and immune sequencing. The library was built from roughly 400 ng RNA with molecular barcoded adaptors for alpha/delta and beta/gamma chains. One entry per CDR3 protein results from TCRdb running MiXCR on the reads. The profile covers more than 45,000 distinct CDR3 sequences, with more than 9% appearing a single time and more than 15% taken by the ten largest. Material: a population of CD138-negative cells sorted from bone marrow. Receptor source: a donor aged 40 or older with multiple myeloma.

This clonotype came up a few times. A much larger clone differs by one base, so this may be a read error. V usage is TRBV7-6 and J usage is TRBJ1-1; no clear D gene. The CDR3 runs to 15 residues. The V gene lost 4 bases and the J gene lost 4 bases, with 16 bases spanning the gap. The germline gives CDR1 SGHVS, CDR2 FNYEAQ. The CDR3 sequence: CASSYNKTLGTEAFF. For the CDR3, the DNA is TGTGCCAGCAGCTACAACAAGACCCTGGGCACTGAAGCTTTCTTT. Variable domain in full (rest from reference TRBV7-6 and TRBJ1-1): GAGVSQSPRYKVTKRGQDVALRCDPISGHVSLYWYRQALGQGPEFLTYFNYEAQQDKSGLPNDRFSAERPEGSISTLTIQRTEQRDSAMYRCASSYNKTLGTEAFFGQGTRLTVV.

This clonotype showed up many times. The CDR3 nucleotides are TGTGCCAGCAGTTACAAAGGGGCCGCGAACACTGAAGCTTTCTTT. Its translation is CASSYKGAANTEAFF. The chain recombines TRBV6-6 with TRBJ1-1, with D perhaps matching TRBD1 (5 bases). V lost 2 bases and J 1 base, leaving 11 bases between the germline ends. Looked up from germline, CDR1 is MNHNY and CDR2 is SVGAGI (reference sequence). The length of the CDR3 is 15 residues.

This clonotype was observed at least ten times. CDR3 region: CATSRGGQLKNIQYF. CDR3 in DNA: TGTGCCACCAGCAGAGGTGGACAGCTCAAAAACATTCAGTACTTC. The gene calls are TRBV15 and TRBJ2-4; D might be TRBD1 (6 bases). V was clipped by 1 base and J by 3 bases, with 10 bases between them. Germline V CDR1 and CDR2: LNHNV, YYDKDF (reference sequence). The length of the CDR3 is 15 residues.

CDR3 sequence reads: CASSYLRGTTSITEAFF. The CDR3 nucleotides are TGTGCCAGCAGCTACTTGAGGGGGACAACATCAATTACTGAAGCTTTCTTT. V is TRBV14 and J is TRBJ1-1; D might be TRBD1 (6 bases). Germline loops: CDR1 SGHDN, CDR2 FVKESK. V lost 5 bases, J lost 5 bases, and 24 bases lay in between. This CDR3 comprises 17 residues. The entire variable domain, with the rest obtained from reference TRBV14 and TRBJ1-1, is as follows: EAGVTQFPSHSVIEKGQTVTLRCDPISGHDNLYWYRRVMGKEIKFLLHFVKESKQDESGMPNNRFLAERTGGTYSTLKVQPAELEDSGVYFCASSYLRGTTSITEAFFGQGTRLTVV.

This clonotype has at least ten counts. V and J are TRBV18 and TRBJ2-6; 9 bases are a match to TRBD1. V trimming: 5 bases; J trimming: 3 bases; junction bases outside the gene matches: 2. Germline V gene lookup returns CDR1 KGHSH and CDR2 LQKENI. The CDR3 is made up of 15 amino acids. The CDR3: CASSRQGVGANVLTF. Here the CDR3 DNA reads TGTGCCAGCTCAAGACAGGGGGTTGGGGCCAACGTCCTGACTTTC.

In its sample, this clonotype was seen many times. This chain joins TRBV6-6 and TRBJ2-6; D is perhaps TRBD1 (5 bases). This CDR3 comprises 19 residues. Germline V CDR1 and CDR2: MNHNY, SVGAGI (reference sequence). Trimming pared 6 bases from V and 1 base from J, leaving 22 bases between. The CDR3 DNA follows: TGTGCCAGCAGCCCTAGGGGCAGCAAATTAGGGTCTGGGGCCAACGTCCTGACTTTC. This translates into CASSPRGSKLGSGANVLTF.

This clonotype was recorded once. A read error may be the cause here, since a much bigger clone is one base away. The V gene is TRBV20-1, the J gene TRBJ2-5; no definite D call. The CDR3 extends over 10 amino acids. The V gene lost 0 bases and the J gene lost 7 bases, with 3 bases spanning the gap. Germline lookup yields CDR1 DFQATT and CDR2 SNEGSKA (reference sequence). CDR3 in amino acids: CSAREVTQYF. The CDR3 coding sequence is TGCAGTGCTAGAGAAGTGACCCAGTACTTC.

The CDR3 nucleotides are TGTGCCAGCAGCTCCTTAGCCCAATCTTCGCACCGGGACGGTCACTACGAGCAGTACTTC. Translation: CASSSLAQSSHRDGHYEQYF. The gene calls are TRBV11-2 and TRBJ2-7; D could derive from TRBD1 or TRBD2 (5 bases each). The CDR3 runs to 20 residues. Germline V gene data show CDR1 as SGHAT and CDR2 as FQNNGV. V lost 4 bases to trimming and J lost 3 bases, with 31 bases between them.

This clonotype occurred many times. The chain couples TRBV11-2 to TRBJ2-7, with TRBD2 matching 10 bases. Trimming cost V 3 bases and J 4 bases; bases outside gene matches: 3. Looked up from germline, CDR1 is SGHAT and CDR2 is FQNNGV. There are 14 residues in the CDR3. The CDR3 sequence is CASSFGLAEYEQYF. CDR3 DNA: TGTGCCAGCAGCTTTGGACTAGCGGAGTACGAGCAGTACTTC.

J is TRBJ2-5 and V is TRBV24-1; D may be TRBD1 (6 bases). V was trimmed by 5 bases and J by 1 base, leaving 19 bases between them. CDR3 length: 17 amino acids. CDR1 is KGHDR, CDR2 SFDVKD, per germline. This CDR3 is CATSAPRQDSVQETQYF. The CDR3 DNA reads TGTGCCACCAGTGCCCCTCGACAGGACAGCGTCCAAGAGACCCAGTACTTC.

In this sample, this clonotype turned up many times. The chain has TRBV29-1 and TRBJ1-1, with TRBD1 as a possible D gene (5 bases). With 1 base removed from V and 1 base from J, the gap between germline ends came to 10 bases. This CDR3 is built from 14 residues. CDR1 SQVTM and CDR2 ANQGSEA come from the germline V gene. As DNA, the CDR3 is TGCAGCGTTGAAGTCGGGGCGCCGAACACTGAAGCTTTCTTT. Translation gives CSVEVGAPNTEAFF.

This clonotype has a count of ten or more. The chain links TRBV7-9 to TRBJ1-2, with D unresolved. Per the germline V gene, CDR1 is SEHNR and CDR2 is FQNEAQ (reference sequence). The V and J ends lost 2 bases and 5 bases respectively, with 9 bases between them. The CDR3 runs to 13 residues. The CDR3 loop reads CASSLIRQYGYTF. CDR3 nucleotide sequence: TGTGCCAGCAGCTTAATCAGGCAATATGGCTACACCTTC. Full variable domain (remainder filled in from reference TRBV7-9 and TRBJ1-2): DTGVSQNPRHKITKRGQNVTFRCDPISEHNRLYWYRQTLGQGPEFLTYFQNEAQLEKSRLLSDRFSAERPKGSFSTLEIQRTEQGDSAMYLCASSLIRQYGYTFGSGTRLTVV.

This clonotype was seen many times. The chain uses TRBV7-8 and TRBJ1-5; D call uncertain. Trimming shortened V by 3 bases and J by 4 bases, and 22 bases separated the two germline ends. CDR3 length: 18 amino acids. Germline V gene lookup returns CDR1 SGHVS and CDR2 FQNEAQ. The CDR3 spells CASSFQRVGQSYNQPQHF. CDR3 sequence (DNA): TGTGCCAGCAGCTTTCAAAGGGTCGGGCAGTCATATAATCAGCCCCAGCATTTT.